The TCR beta chain described here comes from a study of technical replicates of blood from a few donors. The CDR3 spans 13 residues. Losses at the gene ends were 1 base for V and 8 bases for J; bases not matched to a gene: 2. Germline CDR1 is MNHEY and CDR2 is SMNVEV (reference sequence). Repertoires were generated with immunoSEQ multiplex PCR, while TCRdb's copy carries only in-frame clones and drops some. The repertoire includes approximately 89,000 clones, approximately 94% of them detected once, and 0.2% to 0.3% sits in the top ten. The source is a human donor in good health. Sequencing used T cells isolated from PBMCs. The chain combines TRBV27 with TRBJ2-1, with 7 bases lining up with TRBD2. The CDR3 DNA reads TGTGCCAGCAGTTTATTTGCGGGGGATGAGCAGTTCTTC. It yields the protein CASSLFAGDEQFF.